This TCR beta chain was identified during a study of STAT5B mutations in CD4+ large granular lymphocyte leukemia. Study outcomes and limitations: TRBV06-family usage was enriched in top patient clones (8/27) versus controls (2/35).

Bead-separated CD4+, CD4+CD8+, CD57+ or CD56+ fractions, or PBMC, were used. Germline CDR1 LGHNA, CDR2 YNFKEQ. Trimming left V 5 bases short and J 2 bases short, with 15 bases between. CDR3 size: 16 residues. In the study's own analysis: Clonotypes above 5% were considered putative leukemic clones, totaling fewer than 75. Productive clonotypes were detectable down to 2.59 x 10-5 frequency. Some clones are missing from TCRdb's copy, which holds only in-frame ones; the method was immunoSEQ multiplex PCR. The V and J calls and clone size are taken from that table; D and trimming were inferred from the DNA. The top ten clones hold less than 8% of a sample with around 2,000 clones, around 87% of them seen once. As regards this clone: The antigen is unknown.

The V call is TRBV4-2, the J call TRBJ2-2; D is undetermined. Sequenced input: PBMCs. The origin of this receptor is a woman aged 70-85 years with CD4+ T-cell large granular lymphocyte leukemia. CDR3 loop: CASSSTQQINTGELFF. CDR3 bases: TGTGCCAGCAGCAGTACCCAACAGATTAACACCGGGGAGCTGTTTTTT.